A few counts support the clone carrying this T cell receptor (beta chain). Antigen specificity is unknown. Researchers classed hyperthyroidism as stable given no ophthalmopathy within 18 months of follow-up. The sample belongs to a study of Graves' ophthalmopathy and Graves' hyperthyroidism. Regarding the study as a whole: Ophthalmopathy progression was predicted by the model at roughly 66% sensitivity and approximately 73% specificity. Sensitivity reached approximately 89% and specificity about 81% for a 13-signature model separating ophthalmopathy from stable hyperthyroidism.

Amplification from RNA transcripts yielded the TCR beta CDR3 regions. HTBI-primed RT-PCR formed the first round, and a multiplex PCR formed the second. A single record per CDR3 protein comes from TCRdb applying MiXCR to the multiplex PCR reads. This table holds roughly 420,000 distinct CDR3 sequences, more than 20% found once. V was cut by 8 bases and J by 0 bases, with 17 bases left in between. The CDR3 length is 17 residues. Germline lookup yields CDR1 LGHDT and CDR2 YNNKEL (reference sequence). What was sequenced was peripheral blood. This sequence was found in a woman between 18 and 29 years old with stable Graves' hyperthyroidism. The V and J genes are TRBV3-1 and TRBJ1-6, with D possibly being TRBD1 (6 bases). CDR3 sequence reads: CASAHGVGGSYNSPLHF. CDR3 in DNA: TGTGCCAGCGCCCACGGGGTAGGGGGCTCCTATAATTCACCCCTCCACTTT.